The clone carrying this T cell receptor beta chain appeared a single time. Its antigen remains unknown. The CDR3 sequence is 14 residues long. The germline V and J ends were trimmed by 6 bases and 0 bases, with 9 bases remaining between them. Germline V gene sequence: CDR1 KGHSH, CDR2 LQKENI. The record originates from a study of T cell responses to AZD1222 COVID-19 vaccine. Findings of the study overall: Donors skewed white British and female; clonal diversity was possibly underestimated. Breadth and depth of Spike-specific TCRs rose after two AZD1222 doses.

Assay used: immunoSEQ multiplex PCR; TCRdb lists only in-frame clones, some missing. The sample yields roughly 150,000 clones, around 90% seen once. The chain is built from TRBV18 and TRBJ1-5; D may be TRBD1 (5 bases). The sequence derives from an adult who received the AZD1222 COVID-19 vaccine. Sample: peripheral blood, taken 28 days after the second AZD1222 dose. CDR3 loop: CASSRDYSNQPQHF. As DNA, the CDR3 is TGTGCCAGCTCCAGGGACTATAGCAATCAGCCCCAGCATTTT.